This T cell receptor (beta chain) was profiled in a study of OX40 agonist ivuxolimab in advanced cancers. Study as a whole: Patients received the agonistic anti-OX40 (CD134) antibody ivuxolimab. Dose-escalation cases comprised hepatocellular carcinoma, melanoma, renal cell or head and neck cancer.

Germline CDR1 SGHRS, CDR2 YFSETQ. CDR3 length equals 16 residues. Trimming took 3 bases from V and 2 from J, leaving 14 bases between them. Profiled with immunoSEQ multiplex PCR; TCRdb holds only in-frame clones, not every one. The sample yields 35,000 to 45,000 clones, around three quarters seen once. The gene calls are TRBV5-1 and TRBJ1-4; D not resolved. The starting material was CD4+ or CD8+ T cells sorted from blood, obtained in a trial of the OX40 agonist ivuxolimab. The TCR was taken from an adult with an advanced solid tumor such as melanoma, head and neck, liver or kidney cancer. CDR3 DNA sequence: TGCGCCAGCAGCTGGCGACCGGGAACGACTAATGAAAAACTGTTTTTT. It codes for CASSWRPGTTNEKLFF.